This paragraph reports one TCR beta chain. The V gene lost 5 bases and the J gene lost 2 bases, with 19 bases spanning the gap. From germline, CDR1 is SGHVS and CDR2 FQNEAQ. CDR3 size: 16 residues. The data were obtained in a study of shared clonotypes between healthy human individuals. Clones were sequenced by immunoSEQ multiplex PCR, and TCRdb holds only the in-frame ones, with some missing. The sample comprises about half a million clones, 78% of which are singletons, and around 13% rests with the top ten. There were only Caucasian adults among the donors, and all lived in Nashville, Tennessee. What was sequenced was PBMCs. This sequence joins TRBV7-8 and TRBJ2-7; D perhaps matches TRBD2 (5 bases). This TCR was recovered from a woman aged 40 to 50 in good health. Some clones in this sample may be carry-over from other donors' samples. CDR3 loop: CASSPTYLAAAYEQYF. CDR3 bases: TGTGCCAGCAGCCCCACGTACCTAGCCGCCGCCTACGAGCAGTACTTC. The full variable domain, with the rest looked up from reference TRBV7-8 and TRBJ2-7, is GAGVSQSPRYKVAKRGQDVALRCDPISGHVSLFWYQQALGQGPEFLTYFQNEAQLDKSGLPSDRFFAERPEGSVSTLKIQRTQQEDSAVYLCASSPTYLAAAYEQYFGPGTRLTVT.